The 27 T cell receptor beta chains below all came from one sample that was sequenced in a study of blood T cell repertoires in COVID-19. The data were produced by immunoSEQ multiplex PCR, yet TCRdb's version contains in-frame clones alone and is incomplete. The table includes over 150,000 clones, 70% to 90% detected once. The sample taken for sequencing was peripheral blood. The receptors here all came from a woman aged 55-69 years with COVID-19, enrolled during active disease.

The chain combines TRBV5-1 with TRBJ2-3; 8 positions agree with TRBD1. CDR1 is SGHRS and CDR2 is YFSETQ in the germline V gene. The CDR3 extends over 16 amino acids. V lost 0 bases, J lost 0 bases, and 3 bases stayed unmatched. This CDR3 is CASSLGTGLSTDTQYF. The CDR3 nucleotides read TGCGCCAGCAGCTTGGGGACAGGGTTAAGCACAGATACGCAGTATTTT.

The gene calls are TRBV19 and TRBJ1-1; D is uncertain. The CDR3 has 13 residues. Germline V CDR1 and CDR2: LNHDA, SQIVND (reference sequence). V lost 7 bases, J lost 1 base, and 10 bases lay in between. CDR3: CASTERKNTEAFF. CDR3 bases: TGTGCCAGTACGGAGAGGAAGAACACTGAAGCTTTCTTT.

This chain connects TRBV25-1 to TRBJ2-2; D ambiguous. The CDR3 sequence is 13 residues long. V gave up 5 bases and J gave up 8 bases, with 12 bases separating them. Germline CDR1 is MGHDK and CDR2 is SYGVNS. In DNA form, the CDR3 reads TGTGCCAGCAGTCGCCAGGTACCGGGGGAGCTGTTTTTT. It specifies CASSRQVPGELFF.

The chain employs TRBV5-1 and TRBJ1-6; 10 nucleotides match TRBD1. Germline CDR1 SGHRS, CDR2 YFSETQ. This CDR3 is built from 18 residues. V was pared by 4 bases and J by 2 bases, with 9 bases of the junction left unmatched. The CDR3 coding sequence is TGCGCCAGCAGCGGAGGACAGGGGGTGAGAACCTATAATTCACCCCTCCACTTT. This sequence encodes CASSGGQGVRTYNSPLHF.

The CDR3 sequence is CASSLDGQLGYGYTF. The CDR3, as DNA: TGCGCCAGCAGCTTGGATGGACAGTTGGGCTATGGCTACACCTTC. The chain uses TRBV5-1 and TRBJ1-2; a possible D gene is TRBD1 (6 bases). The CDR3 has 15 amino acids. In germline, CDR1 is SGHRS, CDR2 YFSETQ. With 0 bases removed from V and 4 bases from J, the gap between germline ends came to 13 bases.

V usage is TRBV2 and J usage is TRBJ1-4; 7 positions agree with TRBD1. Germline assignment: CDR1 SNHLY and CDR2 FYNNEI. With 6 bases clipped from V and 8 bases from J, the junction kept 6 bases outside the gene matches. The CDR3 totals 13 residues. CDR3 nucleotide sequence: TGTGCCAGCAGGGAACAGGGGATGGAAAAACTGTTTTTT. It yields the protein CASREQGMEKLFF. The whole variable domain, filled in from reference TRBV2 and TRBJ1-4, reads EPEVTQTPSHQVTQMGQEVILRCVPISNHLYFYWYRQILGQKVEFLVSFYNNEISEKSEIFDDQFSVERPDGSNFTLKIRSTKLEDSAMYFCASREQGMEKLFFGSGTQLSVL.

In its sample, this clone was seen once. The chain employs TRBV3-1 (or the pseudogene TRBV3-2) and TRBJ2-2; the match to TRBD1 covers 8 bases. Germline values: CDR1 LGHDT, CDR2 YNNKEL (reference sequence). The V gene end was trimmed by 1 base and the J gene end by 6 bases; junction bases not matched to a gene: 7. CDR3 size: 16 residues. CDR3 in amino acids: CASSQGRTGLSGELFF. CDR3 nucleotide sequence: TGTGCCAGCAGCCAAGGACGGACAGGGTTATCCGGGGAGCTGTTTTTT.

Concerning this clone: Other DNA sequences from this sample encode an identical CDR3 as well. The genes are TRBV6-5 and TRBJ1-4; no definite D call. Trimming cost V 4 bases and J 8 bases, with 14 bases left between them. Per germline, CDR1 MNHEY and CDR2 SVGAGI. The CDR3 sequence is 14 residues long. CDR3 nucleotide sequence: TGTGCCAGCAGTTTCGGGAGAAAAGGCGAAAAACTGTTTTTT. This codes for CASSFGRKGEKLFF.

J is TRBJ1-4 and V is TRBV19; D perhaps matches TRBD1 (6 bases). The germline V gene encodes CDR1 LNHDA and CDR2 SQIVND (reference sequence). The CDR3 extends over 16 amino acids. V lost 2 bases and J lost 2, with 12 bases in between. CDR3 nucleotides: TGTGCCAGTAGTATATCAGGGGTCGGGACTAATGAAAAACTGTTTTTT. Protein product: CASSISGVGTNEKLFF.

The chain couples TRBV27 to TRBJ1-3; 8 bases are shared with TRBD1. Per the germline V gene, CDR1 is MNHEY and CDR2 is SMNVEV (reference sequence). The ends lost 0 bases at V and 2 bases at J; junction bases unmatched: 6. This CDR3 contains 17 residues. The CDR3 region is CASSLSPDRGTGNTIYF. DNA for the CDR3: TGTGCCAGCAGTTTATCTCCCGACAGGGGTACTGGAAACACCATATATTTT.

This clone came up a few times. This chain links TRBV27 with TRBJ2-1; 9 nucleotides agree with TRBD1. The CDR3 loop spans 13 amino acids. V was pared by 9 bases and J by 13 bases, with 13 bases of the junction left unmatched. Germline V gene data show CDR1 as MNHEY and CDR2 as SMNVEV (reference sequence). The CDR3 region has the DNA TGTGCCAGTCATCGACCGGGACAGGGTCCCCAGTTCTTC. The encoded protein is CASHRPGQGPQFF.

The chain links TRBV9 to TRBJ2-7; D ambiguous. The CDR3 runs 14 residues. The V gene's germline CDR1 is SGDLS and CDR2 YYNGEE. The V end lost 0 bases, the J end lost 2 bases, and 9 bases lay between the germline ends. The CDR3 bases are TGTGCCAGCAGCGTAGCTACGACTCCCTACGAGCAGTACTTC. It yields the protein CASSVATTPYEQYF.

The chain couples TRBV7-3 to TRBJ2-1; D is perhaps TRBD2 (6 bases). There are 18 residues in the CDR3. The V and J ends lost 5 bases and 4 bases respectively, with 24 bases between them. Germline-derived CDR1 and CDR2 are SGHTA and FQGTGA. The CDR3 sequence: CASSPGGGLLLSYNEQFF. The DNA of the CDR3 is TGTGCCAGCAGCCCTGGAGGAGGACTACTTCTATCATACAATGAGCAGTTCTTC.

The CDR3 loop reads CASSPSVLAGIYNEQFF. The CDR3 DNA reads as TGTGCCAGCAGCCCTTCCGTATTAGCGGGGATATACAATGAGCAGTTCTTC. The chain employs TRBV3-1 (or the pseudogene TRBV3-2) and TRBJ2-1; 8 bases fit TRBD2. After removal of 4 bases from V and 4 bases from J, the junction contained 12 bases not matched to a gene. The V gene's germline CDR1 is LGHDT and CDR2 YNNKEL (reference sequence). This CDR3 has 17 residues.

V usage is TRBV3-1 (or the pseudogene TRBV3-2) and J usage is TRBJ2-3; the match to TRBD1 covers 8 bases. Germline CDR1 reads LGHDT; CDR2 reads YNNKEL (reference sequence). This CDR3 comprises 15 residues. V dropped 3 bases and J dropped 8; count of bases not matched to a gene: 10. CDR3 DNA: TGTGCCAGCAGCCACCCGGGGCAGGGGGCAGGTACGCAGTATTTT. Its translation is CASSHPGQGAGTQYF.

The chain employs TRBV5-1 and TRBJ2-1; 7 positions agree with TRBD1. Germline V gene data show CDR1 as SGHRS and CDR2 as YFSETQ. This CDR3 is 15 amino acids long. The junction had 6 bases not matched to a gene; V was cut back by 6 bases and J by 0 bases. CDR3 DNA: TGCGCCAGCACCCCACAGGGGAGCTCCTACAATGAGCAGTTCTTC. This codes for CASTPQGSSYNEQFF.

The chain carries TRBV7-9 and TRBJ1-2, with 7 nucleotides matching TRBD1. Unmatched junction bases numbered 8, after V lost 2 bases and J lost 5 bases. Germline loops: CDR1 SEHNR, CDR2 FQNEAQ (reference sequence). The CDR3 runs 15 residues. CDR3 in amino acids: CASSLSPAGGYGYTF. The CDR3 nucleotides are TGTGCCAGCAGCTTAAGTCCGGCAGGGGGATATGGCTACACCTTC.

The chain recombines TRBV29-1 with TRBJ1-2; the D is unclear. Between the trimmed V and J ends, which lost 4 bases and 8 bases, there was a span of 14 bases. The CDR3 spans 12 residues. Germline loops: CDR1 SQVTM, CDR2 ANQGSEA. CDR3 nucleotide sequence: TGCAGCGTTGCCACCCCTAGTTTCGGCTACACCTTC. Protein product: CSVATPSFGYTF.

The chain links TRBV24-1 to TRBJ2-3; TRBD1 matches 7 bases. The CDR3 runs to 16 residues. Looked up from germline, CDR1 is KGHDR and CDR2 is SFDVKD. Trimming removed 3 bases from V and 2 bases from J; junction bases left unmatched: 7. CDR3 sequence reads: CATSDPSGTDTDTQYF. CDR3 DNA sequence: TGTGCCACCAGTGATCCATCCGGGACAGACACAGATACGCAGTATTTT.

This clone appeared once. The chain uses TRBV6-2 or TRBV6-3 and TRBJ1-3, with 7 bases identical to TRBD1. Trimming at V came to 6 bases and at J to 0 bases, leaving 14 bases not matched to a gene. Germline V gene data show CDR1 as MNHEY and CDR2 as SVGEGT. The CDR3 has 18 amino acids. The CDR3 is CASSPFSGQVGSGNTIYF. Here the CDR3 DNA reads TGTGCCAGCAGCCCTTTCTCAGGACAGGTGGGCTCTGGAAACACCATATATTTT.

CDR3 residues: CASSTGETQYF. DNA for the CDR3: TGTGCCAGCAGTACAGGGGAGACCCAGTACTTC. The rearrangement joins TRBV6-5 to TRBJ2-5, with D maybe TRBD1 (6 bases). V lost 5 bases, J lost 5 bases, and 6 bases lay in between. Per germline, CDR1 MNHEY and CDR2 SVGAGI. This CDR3 has 11 amino acids.

The CDR3 sequence: CAWSVSRSSYNSPLHF. In DNA form, the CDR3 reads TGTGCCTGGAGTGTATCAAGGAGCTCCTATAATTCACCCCTCCACTTT. The V call is TRBV30, the J call TRBJ1-6; D remains ambiguous. The CDR3 is 16 residues long. The V and J ends lost 0 bases and 0 bases respectively, with 9 bases between them. CDR1 is GTSNPN, CDR2 SVGIG, per germline (reference sequence).

This chain connects TRBV14 to TRBJ1-1, with D unresolved. Germline CDR1 reads SGHDN; CDR2 reads FVKESK. V lost 1 base and J 7 bases, leaving 19 bases between the germline ends. This CDR3 region has 16 residues. The CDR3 DNA reads as TGTGCCAGCAGCCAAGTAGCCGGCATCTTACAAGGTGAAGCTTTCTTT. Its protein is CASSQVAGILQGEAFF.

The chain is built from TRBV5-6 and TRBJ1-4, with D unresolved. Germline V gene data show CDR1 as SGHDT and CDR2 as YYEEEE. V was cut by 1 base and J by 8 bases, with 6 bases left in between. This CDR3 has 12 amino acids. The CDR3, as DNA: TGTGCCAGCAGCTTGCTTCGGGAAAAACTGTTTTTT. Translation gives CASSLLREKLFF.

The V gene is TRBV2, the J gene TRBJ1-2; 8 bases match TRBD1. Germline loops: CDR1 SNHLY, CDR2 FYNNEI. With 5 bases clipped from V and 6 bases from J, the junction kept 5 bases outside the gene matches. CDR3 length equals 13 residues. The CDR3, as DNA: TGTGCCAGCAGTAGACAGGGGTTGAATGGCTACACCTTC. Translated: CASSRQGLNGYTF.

V gene TRBV6-5 combines with J gene TRBJ1-1; D not resolved. Trimming stripped 4 bases from V and 1 base from J, with 13 bases between. The CDR3 runs 15 residues. The V gene's germline CDR1 is MNHEY and CDR2 SVGAGI. CDR3 protein: CASSSPTQTNTEAFF. The CDR3 DNA follows: TGTGCCAGCAGTTCCCCGACACAAACGAACACTGAAGCTTTCTTT.

The rearrangement links TRBV7-6 to TRBJ1-4; D unclear. The CDR3 extends over 15 amino acids. Germline V gene sequence: CDR1 SGHVS, CDR2 FNYEAQ. The ends were cut back, 5 bases at V and 5 bases at J, with 15 bases in the middle. The CDR3: CASSPNRDRNEKLFF. The CDR3, as DNA: TGTGCCAGCAGCCCGAACCGGGATCGCAATGAAAAACTGTTTTTT.